A single sample is the source of the 12 T cell receptor beta chains below, sequenced in a study of blood T cells in healthy people across ages. The authors ran a second PCR of 7 to 11 cycles using a sample-barcoded 5' primer and a J-beta primer mix. One entry per CDR3 protein, called by TCRdb with MiXCR from the 5' RACE reads. The repertoire consists of about 1.4 million distinct CDR3 sequences, with 55% to 75% occurring once and the leading ten covering over 5%. Material: blood. These receptor sequences come from a man younger than 35 in good health.

The chain has TRBV6-1 and TRBJ2-2; D gene unclear. The CDR3 has 19 residues. CDR1 is MNHNS, CDR2 SASEGT, per germline. Trimming cost V 6 bases and J 0 bases, with 23 bases left between them. For the CDR3, the DNA is TGTGCCAGCAGCTCGAGCTTGGGCAGTCTATATTCGAACACCGGGGAGCTGTTTTTT. Its translation is CASSSSLGSLYSNTGELFF.

This clonotype was detected a few times. The chain couples TRBV12-3 or TRBV12-4 to TRBJ2-1; D unresolved. The CDR3 extends over 11 amino acids. Trimming removed 5 bases at V and 14 bases at J, with 13 bases between. Written as DNA, the CDR3 is TGTGCCAGCAGTCGTGCACAGCAGGAGTTCTTC. Translation gives CASSRAQQEFF.

This clonotype was seen only a few times. The J gene is TRBJ1-2, the V gene TRBV7-2; D is ambiguous. Germline V gene sequence: CDR1 SGHTA, CDR2 FQGNSA. The CDR3 spans 15 residues. V was trimmed by 1 base and J by 2 bases, leaving 11 bases between them. The chain's CDR3 is CASSLDTARNYGYTF. CDR3 coding DNA: TGTGCCAGCAGCTTAGATACGGCCAGGAACTATGGCTACACCTTC.

The chain uses TRBV20-1 and TRBJ2-3; D ambiguous. CDR3 length equals 14 residues. The V gene lost 1 base and the J gene lost 0 bases, with 8 bases spanning the gap. Germline V lookup: CDR1 DFQATT, CDR2 SNEGSKA (reference sequence). CDR3 sequence (DNA): TGCAGTGCTAGAGTCAGACCTAGCACAGATACGCAGTATTTT. Its protein product is CSARVRPSTDTQYF.

This chain uses TRBV10-3 with TRBJ2-7; 11 nucleotides align to TRBD2. Per the germline V gene, CDR1 is ENHRY and CDR2 is SYGVKD. The CDR3 runs to 13 residues. J gave up 4 bases and V 10 bases, and 6 bases lay outside the gene matches. The CDR3, as DNA: TGTGCCAGTGATAGCGGGAGGGGTTACGAGCAGTACTTC. Its protein product is CASDSGRGYEQYF.

The V call is TRBV4-2, the J call TRBJ1-4; possible D gene TRBD1, 5 bases. Deletions cut 11 bases from V and 3 bases from J, with 13 bases between. The CDR3 totals 13 residues. Germline-derived CDR1 and CDR2 are LGHNA and YNFKEQ. The chain's CDR3 is CASLDRSNEKLFF. As DNA, the CDR3 is TGTGCCTCCCTTGACAGATCTAATGAAAAACTGTTTTTT.

The V and J genes are TRBV7-9 and TRBJ2-7, with a possible D match to TRBD1 (6 bases). CDR3 size: 17 residues. Germline lookup yields CDR1 SEHNR and CDR2 FQNEAQ (reference sequence). Trimming pared 7 bases from V and 9 bases from J, leaving 31 bases between. CDR3: CASIPSDGAAFIGGQYF. The CDR3 nucleotides are TGTGCCAGCATCCCCTCCGATGGGGCAGCCTTCATAGGGGGGCAGTACTTC.

This chain connects TRBV4-1 to TRBJ1-2, with TRBD1 identical over 8 bases. Germline CDR1 MGHRA, CDR2 YSYEKL. V gave up 4 bases and J gave up 4 bases; unmatched junction bases: 11. CDR3 length: 16 residues. The CDR3 coding sequence is TGCGCCAGCAGCCTCATGACAGGGGAAATACTCTATGGCTACACCTTC. The encoded protein is CASSLMTGEILYGYTF.

This rearrangement joins TRBV20-1 to TRBJ2-1; a weak D match, TRBD2 (6 bases). V was cut by 5 bases and J by 7 bases, with 15 bases left in between. CDR1 is DFQATT and CDR2 is SNEGSKA in the germline V gene (reference sequence). This CDR3 is built from 13 residues. The CDR3: CSAWLGTANEQFF. The DNA of the CDR3 is TGCAGTGCTTGGCTTGGGACTGCGAATGAGCAGTTCTTC.

The gene calls are TRBV25-1 and TRBJ1-6; TRBD1 agrees at 8 bases. Losses at the gene ends were 7 bases for V and 6 bases for J; bases not matched to a gene: 8. This CDR3 region has 15 residues. The V gene's germline CDR1 is MGHDK and CDR2 SYGVNS. The CDR3 is CASMGRDRINSPLHF. In DNA, the CDR3 is TGTGCCAGCATGGGACGGGACAGGATTAATTCACCCCTCCACTTT.

The CDR3 here is CSAPVKSTDTQYF. Here the CDR3 DNA reads TGCAGTGCTCCGGTAAAAAGCACAGATACGCAGTATTTT. The chain is built from TRBV20-1 and TRBJ2-3; no reliable D call. Looked up from germline, CDR1 is DFQATT and CDR2 is SNEGSKA (reference sequence). CDR3 length: 13 residues. V was pared by 5 bases and J by 0 bases, with 9 bases between.

The chain is built from TRBV20-1 and TRBJ2-5; 11 positions match TRBD2. CDR3 length: 17 residues. CDR1 DFQATT and CDR2 SNEGSKA come from the germline V gene (reference sequence). The V gene end was trimmed by 3 bases and the J gene end by 1 base; junction bases not matched to a gene: 10. The CDR3 DNA is TGCAGTGCTAGTAAGGTAGCGGGGGGGCAGTCCCAAGAGACCCAGTACTTC. Its translation: CSASKVAGGQSQETQYF.